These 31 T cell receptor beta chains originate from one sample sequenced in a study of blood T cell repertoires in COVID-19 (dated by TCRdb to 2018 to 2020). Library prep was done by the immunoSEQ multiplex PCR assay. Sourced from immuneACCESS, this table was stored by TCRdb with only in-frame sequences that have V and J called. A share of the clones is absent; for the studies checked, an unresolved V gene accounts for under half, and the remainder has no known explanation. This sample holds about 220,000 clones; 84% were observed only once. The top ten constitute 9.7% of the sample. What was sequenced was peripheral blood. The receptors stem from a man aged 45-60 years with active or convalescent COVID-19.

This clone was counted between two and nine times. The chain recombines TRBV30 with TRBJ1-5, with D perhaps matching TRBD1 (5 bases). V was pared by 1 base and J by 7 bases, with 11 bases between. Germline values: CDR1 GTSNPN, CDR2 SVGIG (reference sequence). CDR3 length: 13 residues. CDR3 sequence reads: CAWSGQGGQPQHF. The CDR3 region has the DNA TGTGCCTGGAGTGGCCAGGGTGGGCAGCCCCAGCATTTT.

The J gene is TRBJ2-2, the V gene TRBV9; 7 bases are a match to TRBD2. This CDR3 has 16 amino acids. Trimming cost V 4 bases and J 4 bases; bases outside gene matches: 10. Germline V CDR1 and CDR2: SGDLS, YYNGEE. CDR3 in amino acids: CASSYGWRGTTGELFF. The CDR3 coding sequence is TGTGCCAGCAGCTACGGGTGGCGGGGGACCACCGGGGAGCTGTTTTTT.

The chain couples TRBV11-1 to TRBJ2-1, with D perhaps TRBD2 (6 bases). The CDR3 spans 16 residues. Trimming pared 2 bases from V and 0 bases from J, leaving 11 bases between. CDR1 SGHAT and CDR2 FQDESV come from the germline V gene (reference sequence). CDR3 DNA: TGTGCCAGCAGCTTACCGGGACTCCGCTCCTACAATGAGCAGTTCTTC. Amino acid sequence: CASSLPGLRSYNEQFF.

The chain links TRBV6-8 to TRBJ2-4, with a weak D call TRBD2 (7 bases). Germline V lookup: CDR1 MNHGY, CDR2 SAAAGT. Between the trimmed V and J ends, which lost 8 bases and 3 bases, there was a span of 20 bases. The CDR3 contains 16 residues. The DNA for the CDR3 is TGTGCCAGCCTAGTAAACGGGGGGCCCAACAAAAACATTCAGTACTTC. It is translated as CASLVNGGPNKNIQYF.

CDR3: CASSLRDSSSGNTIYF. CDR3 DNA sequence: TGCGCCAGCAGCTTGAGGGACTCAAGCTCTGGAAACACCATATATTTT. The V gene is TRBV5-1, the J gene TRBJ1-3; maybe TRBD1 (5 bases). The CDR3 sequence is 16 residues long. Germline V gene data show CDR1 as SGHRS and CDR2 as YFSETQ. Trimming stripped 1 base from V and 0 bases from J, with 11 bases between.

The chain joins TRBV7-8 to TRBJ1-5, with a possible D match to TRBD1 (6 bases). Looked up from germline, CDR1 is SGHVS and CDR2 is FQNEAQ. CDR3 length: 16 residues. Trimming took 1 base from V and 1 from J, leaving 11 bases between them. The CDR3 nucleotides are TGTGCCAGCAGCTTAGGTAGGGGGATAAGCAATCAGCCCCAGCATTTT. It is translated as CASSLGRGISNQPQHF.

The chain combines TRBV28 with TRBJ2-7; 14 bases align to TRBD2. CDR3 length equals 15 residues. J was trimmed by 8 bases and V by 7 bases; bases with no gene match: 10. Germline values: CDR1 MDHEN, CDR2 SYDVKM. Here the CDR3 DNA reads TGTGCCAGCATTCCGGGACTAGCGGGAGCAGGGAAGCAGTACTTC. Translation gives CASIPGLAGAGKQYF.

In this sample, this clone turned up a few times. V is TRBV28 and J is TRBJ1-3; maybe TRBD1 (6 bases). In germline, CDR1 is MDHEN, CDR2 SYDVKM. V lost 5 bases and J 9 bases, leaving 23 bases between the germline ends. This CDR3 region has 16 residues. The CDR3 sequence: CASSPGGGGTRRTIYF. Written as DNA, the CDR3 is TGTGCCAGCAGTCCCGGGGGAGGGGGGACCCGGCGCACCATATATTTT. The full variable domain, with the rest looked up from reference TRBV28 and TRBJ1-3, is DVKVTQSSRYLVKRTGEKVFLECVQDMDHENMFWYRQDPGLGLRLIYFSYDVKMKEKGDIPEGYSVSREKKERFSLILESASTNQTSMYLCASSPGGGGTRRTIYFGEGSWLTVV.

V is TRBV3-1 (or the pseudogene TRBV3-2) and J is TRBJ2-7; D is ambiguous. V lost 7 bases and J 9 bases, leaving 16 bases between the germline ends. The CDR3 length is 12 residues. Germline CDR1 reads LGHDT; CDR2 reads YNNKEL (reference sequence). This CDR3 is CASKRRLLGQYV. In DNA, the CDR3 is TGTGCCAGCAAACGCAGACTCCTGGGGCAGTACGTC.

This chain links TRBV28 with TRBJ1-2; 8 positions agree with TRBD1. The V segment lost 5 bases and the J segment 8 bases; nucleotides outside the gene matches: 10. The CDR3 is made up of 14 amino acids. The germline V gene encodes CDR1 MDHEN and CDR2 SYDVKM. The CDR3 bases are TGTGCCAGCAGTGCCTCATGGACAGGGCAGGGCTACACCTTC. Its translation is CASSASWTGQGYTF.

The CDR3 bases are TGTGCCAGCAGTCGGGACAGGGAGGGTCAGCCCCAGCATTTT. Translation gives CASSRDREGQPQHF. The genes are TRBV6-6 and TRBJ1-5; 9 bases line up with TRBD1. V dropped 5 bases and J dropped 6; count of bases not matched to a gene: 5. This CDR3 is 14 amino acids long. Germline V gene lookup returns CDR1 MNHNY and CDR2 SVGAGI (reference sequence).

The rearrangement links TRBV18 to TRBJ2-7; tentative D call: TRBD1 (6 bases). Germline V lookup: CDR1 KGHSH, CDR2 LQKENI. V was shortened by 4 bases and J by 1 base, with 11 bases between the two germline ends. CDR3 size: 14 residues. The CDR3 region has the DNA TGTGCCAGCTCACGGGACACCATATCCTACGAGCAGTACTTC. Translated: CASSRDTISYEQYF.

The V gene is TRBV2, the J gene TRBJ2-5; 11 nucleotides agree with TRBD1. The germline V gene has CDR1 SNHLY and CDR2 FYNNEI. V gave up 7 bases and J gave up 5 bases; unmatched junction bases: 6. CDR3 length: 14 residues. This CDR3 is CASNGQGAGETQYF. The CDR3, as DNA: TGTGCCAGCAATGGACAGGGGGCGGGGGAGACCCAGTACTTC.

CDR3 DNA: TGTGCCAGCAGCTTTCGGCAGGTGGAAAAACTGTTTTTT. As protein: CASSFRQVEKLFF. The rearrangement joins TRBV11-2 to TRBJ1-4; D gene unclear. CDR3 length: 13 residues. The V gene lost 3 bases and the J gene lost 8 bases, with 10 bases spanning the gap. Looked up from germline, CDR1 is SGHAT and CDR2 is FQNNGV.

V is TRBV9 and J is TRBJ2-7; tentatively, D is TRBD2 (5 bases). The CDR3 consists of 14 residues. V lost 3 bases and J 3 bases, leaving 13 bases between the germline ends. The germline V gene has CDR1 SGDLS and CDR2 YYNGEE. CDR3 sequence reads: CASSANSGDYEQYF. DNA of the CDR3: TGTGCCAGCAGCGCAAACTCCGGGGACTACGAGCAGTACTTC. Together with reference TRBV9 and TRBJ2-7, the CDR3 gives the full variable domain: DSGVTQTPKHLITATGQRVTLRCSPRSGDLSVYWYQQSLDQGLQFLIQYYNGEERAKGNILERFSAQQFPDLHSELNLSSLELGDSALYFCASSANSGDYEQYFGPGTRLTVT.

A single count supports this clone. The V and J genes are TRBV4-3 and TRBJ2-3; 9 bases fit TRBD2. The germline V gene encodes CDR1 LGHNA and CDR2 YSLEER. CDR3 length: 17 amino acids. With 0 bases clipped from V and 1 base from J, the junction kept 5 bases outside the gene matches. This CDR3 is CASSQDLAGGRTDTQYF. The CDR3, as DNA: TGCGCCAGCAGCCAAGATCTGGCGGGAGGGCGCACAGATACGCAGTATTTT.

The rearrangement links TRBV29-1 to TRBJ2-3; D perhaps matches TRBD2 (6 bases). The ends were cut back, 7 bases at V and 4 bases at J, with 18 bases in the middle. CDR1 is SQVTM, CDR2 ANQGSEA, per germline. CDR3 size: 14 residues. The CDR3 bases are TGCAGCGCCGGGAGTAGTTCGGGCTCAGATACGCAGTATTTT. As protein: CSAGSSSGSDTQYF.

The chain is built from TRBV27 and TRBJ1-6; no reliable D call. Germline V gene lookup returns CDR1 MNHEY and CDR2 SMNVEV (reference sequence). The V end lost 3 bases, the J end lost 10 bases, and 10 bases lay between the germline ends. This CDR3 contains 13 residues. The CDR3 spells CASSFGIRSPLHF. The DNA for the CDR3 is TGTGCCAGCAGTTTCGGGATTCGGTCACCCCTCCACTTT.

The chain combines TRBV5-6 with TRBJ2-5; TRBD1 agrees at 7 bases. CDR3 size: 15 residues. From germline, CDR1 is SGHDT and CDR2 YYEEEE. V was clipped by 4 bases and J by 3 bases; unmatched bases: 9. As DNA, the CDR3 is TGTGCCAGCAGCCTCTTTGGACAGGATGAAGAGACCCAGTACTTC. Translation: CASSLFGQDEETQYF.

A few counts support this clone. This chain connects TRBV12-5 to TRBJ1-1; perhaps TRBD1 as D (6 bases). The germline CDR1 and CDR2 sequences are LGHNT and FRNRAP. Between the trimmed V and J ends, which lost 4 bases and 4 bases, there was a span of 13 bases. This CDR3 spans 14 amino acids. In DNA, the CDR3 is TGTGCTAGTGGTTCCGACGGGACAACCACTGAAGCTTTCTTT. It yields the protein CASGSDGTTTEAFF.

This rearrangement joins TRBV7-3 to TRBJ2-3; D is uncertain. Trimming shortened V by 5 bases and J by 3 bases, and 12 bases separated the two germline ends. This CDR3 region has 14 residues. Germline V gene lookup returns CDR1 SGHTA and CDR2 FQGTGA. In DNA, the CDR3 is TGTGCCAGCAGCAGATACCAGAGGACAGATACGCAGTATTTT. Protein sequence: CASSRYQRTDTQYF.

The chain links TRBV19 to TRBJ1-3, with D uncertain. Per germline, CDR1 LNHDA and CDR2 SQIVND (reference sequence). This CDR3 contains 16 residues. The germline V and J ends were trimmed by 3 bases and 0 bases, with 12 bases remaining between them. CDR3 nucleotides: TGTGCCAGTAGTATGCACGGGATTCGCTCTGGAAACACCATATATTTT. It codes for CASSMHGIRSGNTIYF.

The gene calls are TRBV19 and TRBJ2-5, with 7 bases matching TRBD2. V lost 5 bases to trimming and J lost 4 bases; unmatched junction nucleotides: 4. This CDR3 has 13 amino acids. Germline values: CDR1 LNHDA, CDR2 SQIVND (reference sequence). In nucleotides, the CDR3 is TGTGCCAGTAGTCCATCGGGGGGAGAGACCCAGTACTTC. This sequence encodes CASSPSGGETQYF.

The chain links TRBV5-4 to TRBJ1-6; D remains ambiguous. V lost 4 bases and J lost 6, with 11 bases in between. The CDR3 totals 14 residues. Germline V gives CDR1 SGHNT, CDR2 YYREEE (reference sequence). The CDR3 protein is CASSPGSVNSPLHF. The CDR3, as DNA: TGTGCCAGCAGCCCTGGCTCAGTTAATTCACCCCTCCACTTT.

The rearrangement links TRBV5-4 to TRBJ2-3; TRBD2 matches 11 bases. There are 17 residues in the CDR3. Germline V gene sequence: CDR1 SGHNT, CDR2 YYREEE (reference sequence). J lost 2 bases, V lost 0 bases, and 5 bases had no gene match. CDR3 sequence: CASSLAPGLADTDTQYF. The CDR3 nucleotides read TGTGCCAGCAGCTTGGCACCGGGACTAGCGGACACAGATACGCAGTATTTT. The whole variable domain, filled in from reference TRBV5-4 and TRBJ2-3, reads ETGVTQSPTHLIKTRGQQVTLRCSSQSGHNTVSWYQQALGQGPQFIFQYYREEENGRGNFPPRFSGLQFPNYSSELNVNALELDDSALYLCASSLAPGLADTDTQYFGPGTRLTVL.

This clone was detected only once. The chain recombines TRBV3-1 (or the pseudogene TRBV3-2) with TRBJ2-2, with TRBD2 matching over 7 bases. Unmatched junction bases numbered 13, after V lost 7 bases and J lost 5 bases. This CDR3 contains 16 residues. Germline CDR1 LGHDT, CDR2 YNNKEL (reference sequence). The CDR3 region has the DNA TGTGCCAGCAACCCCTATGGGGCGGGAGTAACCGGGGAGCTGTTTTTT. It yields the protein CASNPYGAGVTGELFF.

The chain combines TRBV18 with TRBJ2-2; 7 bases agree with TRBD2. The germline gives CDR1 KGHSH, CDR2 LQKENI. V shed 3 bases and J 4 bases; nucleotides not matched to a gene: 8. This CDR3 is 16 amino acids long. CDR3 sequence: CASSPPSGKTTGELFF. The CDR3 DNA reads TGTGCCAGCTCACCCCCCAGCGGGAAGACCACCGGGGAGCTGTTTTTT.

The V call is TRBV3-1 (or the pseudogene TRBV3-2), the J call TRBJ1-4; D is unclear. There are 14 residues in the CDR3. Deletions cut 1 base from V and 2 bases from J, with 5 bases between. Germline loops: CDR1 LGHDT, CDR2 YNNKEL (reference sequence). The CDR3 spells CASSQGGTNEKLFF. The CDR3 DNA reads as TGTGCCAGCAGCCAAGGAGGGACTAATGAAAAACTGTTTTTT.

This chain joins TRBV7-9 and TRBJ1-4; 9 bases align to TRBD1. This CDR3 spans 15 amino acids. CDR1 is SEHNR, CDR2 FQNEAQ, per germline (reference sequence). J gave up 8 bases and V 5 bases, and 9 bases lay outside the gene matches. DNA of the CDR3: TGTGCCAGCAGCCCCACGACAGGGGGAGGCGAAAAACTGTTTTTT. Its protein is CASSPTTGGGEKLFF.

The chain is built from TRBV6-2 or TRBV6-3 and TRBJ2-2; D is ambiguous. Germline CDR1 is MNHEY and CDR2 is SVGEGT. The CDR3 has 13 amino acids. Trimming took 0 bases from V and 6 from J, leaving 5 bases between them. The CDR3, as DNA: TGTGCCAGCAGTTACTCGGGCTCCGGGGAGCTGTTTTTT. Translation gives CASSYSGSGELFF.

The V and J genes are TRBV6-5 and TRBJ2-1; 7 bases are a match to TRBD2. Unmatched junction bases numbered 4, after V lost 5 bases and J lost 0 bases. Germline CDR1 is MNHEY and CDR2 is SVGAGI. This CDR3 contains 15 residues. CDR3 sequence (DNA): TGTGCCAGCAGTCTAGCGGATCACTCCTACAATGAGCAGTTCTTC. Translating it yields CASSLADHSYNEQFF.